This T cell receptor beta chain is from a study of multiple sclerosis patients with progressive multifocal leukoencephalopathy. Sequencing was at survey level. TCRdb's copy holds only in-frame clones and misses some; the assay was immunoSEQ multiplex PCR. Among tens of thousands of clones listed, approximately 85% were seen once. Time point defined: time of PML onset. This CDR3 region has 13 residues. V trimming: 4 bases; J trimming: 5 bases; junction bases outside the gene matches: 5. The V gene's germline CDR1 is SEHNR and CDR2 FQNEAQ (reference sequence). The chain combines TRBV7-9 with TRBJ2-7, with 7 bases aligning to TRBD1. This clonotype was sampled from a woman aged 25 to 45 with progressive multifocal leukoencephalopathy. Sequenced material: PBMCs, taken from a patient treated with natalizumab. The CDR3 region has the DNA TGTGCCAGCAGCTATGCGACAGGGAACGAGCAGTACTTC. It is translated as CASSYATGNEQYF.